This entry concerns a single T cell receptor beta chain. CDR3 size: 14 residues. V lost 7 bases to trimming and J lost 1 base; unmatched junction nucleotides: 4. Looked up from germline, CDR1 is MNHEY and CDR2 is SVGAGI. Profiled with immunoSEQ multiplex PCR; TCRdb holds only in-frame clones, not every one. The sample carries some 150,000 clones, about 80% recorded once. The data were taken from a study of blood T cell repertoires in COVID-19. The receptor's source is an elderly woman in a cohort sampled during active or convalescent COVID-19. Sequencing was carried out using peripheral blood. The chain recombines TRBV6-5 with TRBJ2-3; 8 bases are shared with TRBD2. CDR3 sequence reads: CASTPGGGTDTQYF. DNA of the CDR3: TGTGCCAGCACACCGGGGGGGGGCACAGATACGCAGTATTTT.